This T cell receptor (beta chain) was found in a study of response to subunit inactivated influenza vaccine. Germline CDR1 reads SEHNR; CDR2 reads FQNEAQ (reference sequence). This CDR3 is built from 15 residues. J gave up 7 bases and V 2 bases, and 6 bases lay outside the gene matches. Study-level findings and limits: Each seasonal flu vaccination may recruit only limited new T cells, authors suggested.

This clonotype has just a few counts. Its target is not known. TCRdb reprocessed the RT-PCR reads via MiXCR and lists one record per CDR3 protein. The repertoire holds about 520,000 distinct CDR3 sequences, roughly 25% seen once, with around 2% in the top ten. This specimen consisted of CD4+ T cells sorted from PBMCs, obtained less than 6 days after vaccination. The source is a man aged 50 to 60 who received an inactivated influenza vaccine. The chain carries TRBV7-9 and TRBJ2-1; 9 nucleotides align to TRBD2. The CDR3 loop reads CASSLNPSGNNEQFF. The CDR3 nucleotides read TGTGCCAGCAGCTTAAATCCTAGCGGGAATAATGAGCAGTTCTTC. Full variable domain (missing parts from reference TRBV7-9 and TRBJ2-1): DTGVSQNPRHKITKRGQNVTFRCDPISEHNRLYWYRQTLGQGPEFLTYFQNEAQLEKSRLLSDRFSAERPKGSFSTLEIQRTEQGDSAMYLCASSLNPSGNNEQFFGPGTRLTVL.